These 13 T cell receptor beta chains share one sample of origin, sequenced in a study of blood T cell repertoires in COVID-19. TCRdb's table, derived via immunoSEQ multiplex PCR, lists solely in-frame clones and lacks some. Of 100,000 to 150,000 clones listed, 70% to 75% are singletons. Sequencing was done on a sample of peripheral blood. The receptors shown here come from a man aged 55-75 years with acute or convalescent COVID-19.

The genes are TRBV30 and TRBJ2-1; 9 bases are a match to TRBD2. This CDR3 is built from 13 residues. V shed 5 bases, J shed 2 bases, and the junction held 1 base outside the gene matches. Germline CDR1 is GTSNPN and CDR2 is SVGIG (reference sequence). The CDR3 coding sequence is TGTGCCTGGGTAGCGGGGGCCTACAATGAGCAGTTCTTC. It specifies CAWVAGAYNEQFF.

The chain is built from TRBV3-1 (or the pseudogene TRBV3-2) and TRBJ2-3; 7 positions match TRBD1. This CDR3 has 16 amino acids. Trimming cost V 3 bases and J 4 bases; bases outside gene matches: 10. CDR1 and CDR2 from the germline V gene are LGHDT and YNNKEL (reference sequence). The DNA of the CDR3 is TGTGCCAGCAGCCAGCTCGACAGGGTCGACGCAGATACGCAGTATTTT. It encodes CASSQLDRVDADTQYF.

This rearrangement joins TRBV24-1 to TRBJ2-2; possibly TRBD1 for D (5 bases). V gave up 7 bases and J gave up 0 bases, with 14 bases separating them. Germline assignment: CDR1 KGHDR and CDR2 SFDVKD. The CDR3 has 16 amino acids. CDR3 amino acids: CATSPNGATNTGELFF. In nucleotides, the CDR3 is TGTGCCACCAGCCCCAATGGGGCTACGAACACCGGGGAGCTGTTTTTT.

The J gene is TRBJ2-1, the V gene TRBV5-1; maybe TRBD2 (5 bases). V dropped 2 bases and J dropped 3 bases, with 9 bases sitting between them. This CDR3 spans 14 amino acids. CDR1 SGHRS and CDR2 YFSETQ come from the germline V gene. The DNA for the CDR3 is TGCGCCAGCAGCTTAAGCGGAAACTACAATGAGCAGTTCTTC. This translates into CASSLSGNYNEQFF.

The chain carries TRBV7-2 and TRBJ2-1; the D gene is possibly TRBD1 (5 bases). CDR3 length equals 16 residues. V was shortened by 2 bases and J by 6 bases, with 17 bases between the two germline ends. The germline gives CDR1 SGHTA, CDR2 FQGNSA. The CDR3 DNA sequence: TGTGCCAGCAGCTTAAATTCGCAGGGTTTCGGCAATGAGCAGTTCTTC. It translates to CASSLNSQGFGNEQFF.

This clone was observed once. The rearrangement joins TRBV4-1 to TRBJ2-3, with 7 positions matching TRBD1. The V gene's germline CDR1 is MGHRA and CDR2 YSYEKL. This CDR3 has 17 residues. Unmatched junction bases numbered 7, after V lost 1 base and J lost 0 bases. DNA for the CDR3: TGCGCCAGCAGCCAAGGGAAGGGACAGACTAGCACAGATACGCAGTATTTT. Residues: CASSQGKGQTSTDTQYF.

The chain carries TRBV11-2 and TRBJ2-7, with 8 positions matching TRBD1. CDR3 length equals 11 residues. V lost 5 bases to trimming and J lost 10 bases; unmatched junction nucleotides: 4. CDR1 and CDR2 (germline): SGHAT, FQNNGV. This chain's CDR3 is CASSPGQVQYF. CDR3 DNA sequence: TGTGCCAGCAGCCCGGGACAGGTCCAGTACTTC.

The chain couples TRBV1 to TRBJ2-5; the D segment call TRBD2 is taken from the table without a DNA check. TRBV1 is recorded as a pseudogene. This CDR3 spans 17 amino acids. DNA for the CDR3: TGCACCAGCAGCCAAGATCGAGCTAGCGGGGCACAAGAGACCCAGTACTTC. It encodes CTSSQDRASGAQETQYF.

The chain employs TRBV7-9 and TRBJ2-3, with 8 bases matching TRBD2. Unmatched junction bases numbered 7, after V lost 5 bases and J lost 0 bases. CDR1 and CDR2 from the germline V gene are SEHNR and FQNEAQ (reference sequence). This CDR3 is 16 amino acids long. The CDR3 loop reads CASSLFSGTSTDTQYF. The CDR3 DNA reads as TGTGCCAGCAGCCTATTTAGCGGGACTAGCACAGATACGCAGTATTTT.

J is TRBJ2-1 and V is TRBV7-2, with 9 bases identical to TRBD2. Germline values: CDR1 SGHTA, CDR2 FQGNSA. V was clipped by 3 bases and J by 6 bases; unmatched bases: 6. This CDR3 spans 15 amino acids. CDR3 loop: CASSFLAGSLNEQFF. The CDR3, as DNA: TGTGCCAGCAGCTTCCTAGCGGGGTCCCTCAATGAGCAGTTCTTC. The variable domain in full, with the rest retrieved from reference TRBV7-2 and TRBJ2-1, is GAGVSQSPSNKVTEKGKDVELRCDPISGHTALYWYRQSLGQGLEFLIYFQGNSAPDKSGLPSDRFSAERTGGSVSTLTIQRTQQEDSAVYLCASSFLAGSLNEQFFGPGTRLTVL.

There are a few counts of this clone. This chain links TRBV4-1 with TRBJ2-5; 9 nucleotides line up with TRBD2. The CDR3 extends over 20 amino acids. Germline CDR1 is MGHRA and CDR2 is YSYEKL. V lost 0 bases and J lost 7; bases outside the gene matches: 21. CDR3 loop: CASSQEPAGASGMARGTQYF. CDR3 DNA sequence: TGCGCCAGCAGCCAAGAGCCAGCGGGGGCTAGCGGGATGGCTAGGGGGACCCAGTACTTC.

J is TRBJ1-2 and V is TRBV7-9, with D perhaps matching TRBD1 (6 bases). The CDR3 runs 14 residues. Germline V CDR1 and CDR2: SEHNR, FQNEAQ (reference sequence). V was trimmed by 5 bases and J by 6 bases, leaving 16 bases between them. CDR3 sequence: CASSPTGRLNGYTF. CDR3 nucleotides: TGTGCCAGCAGCCCGACAGGCAGGTTAAATGGCTACACCTTC.

This clone was counted a few times. This sequence joins TRBV27 and TRBJ2-7; D is possibly TRBD2 (5 bases). This CDR3 comprises 14 residues. The germline V and J ends were trimmed by 2 bases and 2 bases, with 10 bases remaining between them. Germline values: CDR1 MNHEY, CDR2 SMNVEV (reference sequence). CDR3 loop: CASSLSGLTYEQYF. The DNA of the CDR3 is TGTGCCAGCAGTTTAAGCGGCCTGACCTACGAGCAGTACTTC.